The next 21 T cell receptor beta chains were all read from a single sample in a study of blood T cells in healthy people across ages. The authors ran a second PCR of 7 to 11 cycles using a sample-barcoded 5' primer and a J-beta primer mix. One entry per CDR3 protein, called by TCRdb with MiXCR from the 5' RACE reads. The sample includes fewer than 2,000,000 distinct CDR3 sequences, about two fifths of them seen just once. Sequencing was performed on blood. Every receptor here comes from a human donor in good health.

Details on this clonotype: One junction end does not reproduce the germline sequence, and a read error may be involved. V usage is TRBV3-1 and J usage is TRBJ1-6; D not resolved. The CDR3 runs 13 residues. Germline V gene data show CDR1 as LGHDT and CDR2 as YNNKEL (reference sequence). The CDR3 here is CAGSQASKSPLHF. CDR3 nucleotides: TGTGCCGGCAGCCAAGCGTCAAAATCACCCCTCCACTTT. Drawing the rest from reference TRBV3-1 and TRBJ1-6, the complete variable domain is DTAVSQTPKYLVTQMGNDKSIKCEQNLGHDTMYWYKQDSKKFLKIMFSYNNKELIINETVPNRFSPKSPDKAHLNLHINSLELGDSAVYFCAGSQASKSPLHFGNGTRLTVT.

The chain joins TRBV9 to TRBJ2-3; D uncertain. The ends were cut back, 0 bases at V and 1 base at J, with 6 bases in the middle. CDR1 and CDR2 (germline): SGDLS, YYNGEE. The CDR3 consists of 14 residues. CDR3 region: CASSVVTGTDTQYF. In DNA, the CDR3 is TGTGCCAGCAGCGTAGTGACTGGCACAGATACGCAGTATTTT.

V gene TRBV28 combines with J gene TRBJ2-7, with 7 bases matching TRBD2. Germline V gene data show CDR1 as MDHEN and CDR2 as SYDVKM. V lost 6 bases and J lost 2; bases outside the gene matches: 10. This CDR3 contains 15 residues. CDR3 coding DNA: TGTGCCAGCAGGCCGACGCGGGGGTACCCCTACGAGCAGTACTTC. This sequence encodes CASRPTRGYPYEQYF. Variable domain in full (rest from reference TRBV28 and TRBJ2-7): DVKVTQSSRYLVKRTGEKVFLECVQDMDHENMFWYRQDPGLGLRLIYFSYDVKMKEKGDIPEGYSVSREKKERFSLILESASTNQTSMYLCASRPTRGYPYEQYFGPGTRLTVT.

This clonotype was detected a few times. This chain joins TRBV5-1 and TRBJ2-3, with D maybe TRBD1 (5 bases). This CDR3 spans 17 amino acids. V lost 4 bases to trimming and J lost 2 bases, with 20 bases between them. CDR1 and CDR2 (germline): SGHRS, YFSETQ. CDR3 residues: CASSRARDSRITDTQYF. CDR3 bases: TGCGCCAGCAGCCGCGCCCGAGACAGCAGGATCACAGATACGCAGTATTTT.

J is TRBJ2-7 and V is TRBV2, with D possibly being TRBD1 (6 bases). The CDR3 is made up of 14 amino acids. Germline-derived CDR1 and CDR2 are SNHLY and FYNNEI. V lost 7 bases to trimming and J lost 2 bases, with 15 bases between them. In DNA, the CDR3 is TGTGCCAGCACCGCACGGGGACACGCCTACGAGCAGTACTTC. Protein sequence: CASTARGHAYEQYF.

CDR3 sequence (DNA): TGTGCCACCAGTGATACAGGGAAAGGCGCAGATACGCAGTATTTT. Its translation is CATSDTGKGADTQYF. The chain recombines TRBV24-1 with TRBJ2-3, with a weak D call TRBD1 (6 bases). The V and J ends lost 3 bases and 4 bases respectively, with 13 bases between them. The germline V gene encodes CDR1 KGHDR and CDR2 SFDVKD. This CDR3 is 15 amino acids long.

This rearrangement joins TRBV29-1 to TRBJ2-4; 11 nucleotides line up with TRBD2. This CDR3 region has 16 residues. The V and J ends lost 5 bases and 13 bases, in that order; junction bases with no gene match: 19. CDR1 is SQVTM, CDR2 ANQGSEA, per germline. The CDR3 reads CSVPNFSGGALREQYF. CDR3 coding DNA: TGCAGCGTTCCTAATTTTAGCGGGGGGGCCCTCCGGGAGCAGTACTTC.

This clonotype has ten or more counts. The chain recombines TRBV4-3 with TRBJ1-2, with 7 bases aligning to TRBD1. The germline CDR1 and CDR2 sequences are LGHNA and YSLEER. With V trimmed by 3 bases and J by 4 bases, 2 bases remained unmatched. This CDR3 is 13 amino acids long. The CDR3 loop is CASSHRQGYGYTF. CDR3 nucleotides: TGCGCCAGCAGCCATCGACAGGGCTATGGCTACACCTTC.

V is TRBV20-1 and J is TRBJ2-3; no reliable D call. Per the germline V gene, CDR1 is DFQATT and CDR2 is SNEGSKA (reference sequence). Trimming took off 4 bases at V and 6 bases at J, with 8 bases between the two ends. This CDR3 contains 11 residues. This CDR3 is CSATVGDTQYF. In DNA form, the CDR3 reads TGCAGTGCTACCGTGGGGGATACGCAGTATTTT.

This clonotype has just a few counts. The J gene is TRBJ2-5, the V gene TRBV10-3; no clear D. V shed 1 base and J shed 2 bases, with 5 bases lying between them. This CDR3 is 13 amino acids long. The germline CDR1 and CDR2 sequences are ENHRY and SYGVKD. CDR3 amino acids: CAISELTQETQYF. The CDR3 coding sequence is TGTGCCATCAGTGAGTTAACTCAAGAGACCCAGTACTTC.

The chain joins TRBV10-3 to TRBJ2-7; D call uncertain. The germline V and J ends were trimmed by 0 bases and 0 bases, with 6 bases remaining between them. Germline V gene data show CDR1 as ENHRY and CDR2 as SYGVKD. The CDR3 is 14 residues long. CDR3 coding DNA: TGTGCCATCAGTGAGTCGAAGGTCTCCTACGAGCAGTACTTC. Translated, it gives CAISESKVSYEQYF.

In regard to this clonotype: This may be a read error, as it is one base from a much larger clone. The chain has TRBV29-1 and TRBJ2-3; possible D gene TRBD1, 5 bases. The CDR3 is 12 amino acids. Germline CDR1 SQVTM, CDR2 ANQGSEA. The CDR3 DNA reads TGCAGCGTTGAAGGGACACCAGATACGCGGTATTTT. Amino acid sequence: CSVEGTPDTRYF.

The chain employs TRBV4-2 and TRBJ1-1, with a tentative D call TRBD1 (6 bases). V was trimmed by 8 bases and J by 4 bases, leaving 14 bases between them. Germline-derived CDR1 and CDR2 are LGHNA and YNFKEQ. The CDR3 spans 13 residues. CDR3 protein: CASGNQGGTEAFF. DNA of the CDR3: TGTGCCAGCGGTAACCAAGGGGGCACTGAAGCTTTCTTT.

V gene TRBV6-5 combines with J gene TRBJ1-1; D uncertain. The germline V gene has CDR1 MNHEY and CDR2 SVGAGI. V dropped 0 bases and J dropped 1 base, with 9 bases sitting between them. This CDR3 has 15 residues. The CDR3 region has the DNA TGTGCCAGCAGTTACTCAGCTCCGGGGAACACTGAAGCTTTCTTT. Protein product: CASSYSAPGNTEAFF.

This clonotype has just a few counts. The chain combines TRBV7-2 with TRBJ2-5; D is unclear. Germline lookup yields CDR1 SGHTA and CDR2 FQGNSA. The V and J ends lost 3 bases and 5 bases respectively, with 13 bases between them. CDR3 length: 14 amino acids. The CDR3 coding sequence is TGTGCCAGCAGCTTTTTTGTGGGGTTTGAGACCCAGTACTTC. Translating it yields CASSFFVGFETQYF.

This clonotype showed up just a few times. The gene calls are TRBV4-2 and TRBJ1-4; D possibly corresponds to TRBD1 (5 bases). The length of the CDR3 is 13 residues. Trimming pared 3 bases from V and 4 bases from J, leaving 6 bases between. Germline assignment: CDR1 LGHNA and CDR2 YNFKEQ. CDR3 in DNA: TGTGCCAGCAGCCAGCAGGGTAATGAAAAACTGTTTTTT. It yields the protein CASSQQGNEKLFF.

This clonotype was observed a few times. The chain joins TRBV9 to TRBJ2-3; D might be TRBD2 (6 bases). CDR1 and CDR2 (germline): SGDLS, YYNGEE. With 3 bases removed from V and 1 base from J, the gap between germline ends came to 12 bases. CDR3 length equals 15 residues. CDR3 sequence (DNA): TGTGCCAGCAGCGCAAGGGCTAGCGGCACAGATACGCAGTATTTT. Translating it yields CASSARASGTDTQYF.

Concerning this clonotype: A single base separates this from a much larger clone, so it may be a read error. This rearrangement joins TRBV12-3 or TRBV12-4 to TRBJ2-1, with D possibly TRBD1 on 6 matching bases. V was pared by 6 bases and J by 10 bases, with 22 bases between. The CDR3 extends over 15 amino acids. CDR3 DNA: TGTGCCAGCAGCTTTTACGGGACATACTCCTACGAGCAGTTCTTC. Translation gives CASSFYGTYSYEQFF.

The CDR3 loop reads CASSWYLESNTEAFF. The CDR3 DNA reads TGTGCCAGCAGTTGGTACTTAGAATCTAACACTGAAGCTTTCTTT. V usage is TRBV6-5 and J usage is TRBJ1-1; D not resolved. CDR3 length: 15 residues. Germline V gives CDR1 MNHEY, CDR2 SVGAGI. V shed 4 bases and J shed 2 bases, with 14 bases lying between them.

The chain uses TRBV7-8 and TRBJ1-5; 8 bases fit TRBD1. The V and J ends lost 5 bases and 2 bases, in that order; junction bases with no gene match: 11. From germline, CDR1 is SGHVS and CDR2 FQNEAQ. The CDR3 has 17 amino acids. The CDR3 region is CASSQAPGGVGNQPQHF. The CDR3 bases are TGTGCCAGCAGCCAGGCCCCAGGGGGCGTTGGCAATCAGCCCCAGCATTTT.

This clonotype was detected only a few times. The V call is TRBV7-8, the J call TRBJ1-5; TRBD1 is a possible D gene (5 bases). This CDR3 comprises 15 residues. CDR1 SGHVS and CDR2 FQNEAQ come from the germline V gene. The ends were cut back, 1 base at V and 2 bases at J, with 9 bases in the middle. The CDR3 spells CASSLGDGRNQPQHF. The CDR3 coding sequence is TGTGCCAGCAGCTTAGGGGACGGACGCAATCAGCCCCAGCATTTT.